The 10 T cell receptor beta chains given below trace back to one sample, sequenced in a study of T cell responses to AZD1222 COVID-19 vaccine. Method: immunoSEQ multiplex PCR; TCRdb's copy keeps in-frame clones and lacks some. Among about 170,000 clones listed, 90% were seen once. The material sequenced was peripheral blood, taken on day 0 of AZD1222 vaccination. All receptors derive from an adult in good health.

The chain combines TRBV6-2 or TRBV6-3 with TRBJ2-2, with TRBD2 identical over 15 bases. Trimming cost V 6 bases and J 10 bases; bases outside gene matches: 9. Germline CDR1 and CDR2: MNHEY and SVGEGT. The CDR3 has 16 residues. In DNA form, the CDR3 reads TGTGCCAGCAGCCTCGGACTAGCGGGGGGGCCTGTGGAGCTGTTTTTT. It codes for CASSLGLAGGPVELFF.

J is TRBJ2-5 and V is TRBV11-3; a weak D match, TRBD1 (6 bases). The germline V gene encodes CDR1 SGHNT and CDR2 YENEEA. Between the trimmed V and J ends, which lost 6 bases and 2 bases, there was a span of 10 bases. The length of the CDR3 is 13 residues. The DNA for the CDR3 is TGTGCCAGCAGAAAGGGGGATCAAGAGACCCAGTACTTC. Protein: CASRKGDQETQYF.

CDR3 nucleotide sequence: TGTGCCAGCTCACGGGGTAGAGACACTGAAGCTTTCTTT. Translating gives CASSRGRDTEAFF. The chain combines TRBV18 with TRBJ1-1; D unclear. V lost 4 bases, J lost 3 bases, and 9 bases lay in between. Germline-derived CDR1 and CDR2 are KGHSH and LQKENI. The CDR3 runs 13 residues.

CDR3 loop: CASRPGQGYEQYF. The CDR3, as DNA: TGTGCCAGCAGACCTGGACAGGGCTACGAGCAGTACTTC. The chain uses TRBV6-5 and TRBJ2-7; 8 bases map to TRBD1. The V segment lost 6 bases and the J segment 3 bases; nucleotides outside the gene matches: 4. Germline values: CDR1 MNHEY, CDR2 SVGAGI. This CDR3 has 13 amino acids.

The chain is built from TRBV6-5 and TRBJ2-1, with unresolved D. The length of the CDR3 is 13 residues. V shed 6 bases and J shed 5 bases, with 11 bases lying between them. Germline-derived CDR1 and CDR2 are MNHEY and SVGAGI. CDR3 sequence reads: CASSHGRNNEQFF. CDR3 in DNA: TGTGCCAGCAGCCACGGGCGGAACAATGAGCAGTTCTTC.

The chain uses TRBV9 and TRBJ1-5, with TRBD1 as a possible D gene (5 bases). The germline CDR1 and CDR2 sequences are SGDLS and YYNGEE. This CDR3 has 14 amino acids. V gave up 3 bases and J gave up 7 bases, with 14 bases separating them. CDR3: CASSGGDLWQPQHF. The CDR3 bases are TGTGCCAGCAGCGGAGGGGACCTATGGCAGCCCCAGCATTTT.

The V and J genes are TRBV28 and TRBJ1-5; 8 nucleotides agree with TRBD1. Germline V CDR1 and CDR2: MDHEN, SYDVKM. The CDR3 contains 14 residues. J was trimmed by 2 bases and V by 8 bases; bases with no gene match: 5. The CDR3 sequence: CASLTGVGNQPQHF. CDR3 in DNA: TGTGCCAGCTTGACAGGGGTAGGCAATCAGCCCCAGCATTTT. Full variable domain (missing parts from reference TRBV28 and TRBJ1-5): DVKVTQSSRYLVKRTGEKVFLECVQDMDHENMFWYRQDPGLGLRLIYFSYDVKMKEKGDIPEGYSVSREKKERFSLILESASTNQTSMYLCASLTGVGNQPQHFGDGTRLSIL.

Written as DNA, the CDR3 is TGTGCCAGCAGCCAGACAGTGAGCACTGAAGCTTTCTTT. It yields the protein CASSQTVSTEAFF. The chain joins TRBV14 to TRBJ1-1; D may be TRBD1 (5 bases). Germline V CDR1 and CDR2: SGHDN, FVKESK. V gave up 3 bases and J gave up 4 bases, with 9 bases separating them. The CDR3 is 13 amino acids.

This chain uses TRBV3-1 (or the pseudogene TRBV3-2) with TRBJ1-1; a possible D gene is TRBD1 (5 bases). The V end was cut by 0 bases, the J end by 4 bases, with 9 bases between. The CDR3 sequence is 14 residues long. Germline CDR1 is LGHDT and CDR2 is YNNKEL (reference sequence). The CDR3 DNA sequence: TGTGCCAGCAGCCAAGAAGGGGCGGGCACTGAAGCTTTCTTT. Translation gives CASSQEGAGTEAFF.

This chain joins TRBV2 and TRBJ1-2; TRBD1 is a possible D gene (6 bases). Germline V gene sequence: CDR1 SNHLY, CDR2 FYNNEI. The V gene lost 8 bases and the J gene lost 5 bases, with 12 bases spanning the gap. CDR3 size: 12 residues. CDR3 sequence (DNA): TGTGCCAGCGGAGGGGGTGGTTATGGCTACACCTTC. As protein: CASGGGGYGYTF. Looking up the rest from reference TRBV2 and TRBJ1-2 gives the full variable domain: EPEVTQTPSHQVTQMGQEVILRCVPISNHLYFYWYRQILGQKVEFLVSFYNNEISEKSEIFDDQFSVERPDGSNFTLKIRSTKLEDSAMYFCASGGGGYGYTFGSGTRLTVV.